These T cell receptor beta chains were read from a single sample in a study of blood T cell repertoires in COVID-19. Some clones are missing from TCRdb's copy, which holds only in-frame ones; the method was immunoSEQ multiplex PCR. There are over 85,000 clones in the sample; nearly 80% occur only once, and under 20% lies in the top ten. The source material was peripheral blood. The receptors derive from a woman older than 75 with active or convalescent COVID-19. Each CDR3 is given with its conserved first and last residue. A D gene is named only where the DNA matches it firmly. Clone size is shown for a subset of rows, as once, few, many or a class of expanded clone.

j_call	d_call	v_call	clone_size	cdr3_nt	cdr3_aa
TRBJ2-7	TRBD2	TRBV7-2	.	TGTGCCAGCAGCCGGGGACTACCCGCAACCTACGAGCAGTACTTC	CASSRGLPATYEQYF
TRBJ1-2	.	TRBV2	.	TGTGCCAGCAGCTTACAGGGATCTGGCTACACCTTC	CASSLQGSGYTF
TRBJ1-2	.	TRBV28	few	TGTGCCAGCAGTTTAAGACAGTATGGCTACACCTTC	CASSLRQYGYTF
TRBJ1-1	.	TRBV15	.	TGTGCCACCAGCAGAGAAATCGGGGTTTTGAACACTGAAGCTTTCTTT	CATSREIGVLNTEAFF
TRBJ1-4	.	TRBV9	.	TGTGCCAGCAGCGTAGGGGGGGTCGGTGAAAAACTGTTTTTT	CASSVGGVGEKLFF
TRBJ1-5	.	TRBV18	.	TGTGCCAGCTCACCGGGCCTGTCTCAGCCCCAGCATTTT	CASSPGLSQPQHF
TRBJ2-7	.	TRBV5-4	.	TGTGCCAGCAGCCTCGCGCCGGGTTCGGGGTACGAGCAGTACTTC	CASSLAPGSGYEQYF
TRBJ2-3	.	TRBV3-1/TRBV3-2	.	TGTGCCAGCAGCCCGACTAGGGGAACAGAATCAGACAGCACAGATACGCAGTATTTT	CASSPTRGTESDSTDTQYF
TRBJ2-7	.	TRBV7-9	once	TGTGCCAGCAGCCCAGACGGGAGCTCCTACGAGCAGTACTTC	CASSPDGSSYEQYF
TRBJ1-1	.	TRBV4-1	.	TGCGCCAGCAGCCAAGTAAAGGGGATTCTTAACACTGAAGCTTTCTTT	CASSQVKGILNTEAFF
TRBJ2-3	TRBD2	TRBV5-4	.	TGTGCCAGCAGCTTTAGACTAGCGGGGAGCACAGATACGCAGTATTTT	CASSFRLAGSTDTQYF
TRBJ1-2	.	TRBV5-1	few	TGCGCCAGCAGCTTCAAAGCGGGCCCCGGATCCTATGGCTACACCTTC	CASSFKAGPGSYGYTF
TRBJ2-2	.	TRBV6-5	.	TGTGCCAGCAGTTATCACGGGACGAACACCGGGGAGCTGTTTTTT	CASSYHGTNTGELFF
TRBJ1-1	.	TRBV5-5	.	TGTGCCAGCAGCTTTATTATCAGGGCGTCTGACACTGAAGCTTTCTTT	CASSFIIRASDTEAFF
TRBJ2-7	.	TRBV13	.	TGTGCCAGCAGCCCCGGGAGAACGGCCTACGAGCAGTACTTC	CASSPGRTAYEQYF
TRBJ2-3	.	TRBV11-2	.	TGTGCCAGCAGCCCGGGGGTATATAGCACAGATACGCAGTATTTT	CASSPGVYSTDTQYF
TRBJ2-1	TRBD2	TRBV7-3	.	TGTGCCAGCAGTTTCGTTAGCGGGAGTGTTAGTGAGCAGTTCTTC	CASSFVSGSVSEQFF
TRBJ2-7	.	TRBV7-2	.	TGTGCCAGCAGCCAAGCACCGACAGAGGTCTACGAGCAGTACTTC	CASSQAPTEVYEQYF
TRBJ2-7	TRBD2	TRBV28	few	TGTGCCAGCAGTTTGGTGGGGGTACTAGCGGGAACCCCCTACGAGCAGTACTTC	CASSLVGVLAGTPYEQYF
TRBJ2-5	TRBD1	TRBV4-1	.	TGCGCCAGCAGCCAACGGACAGGGGAAGAGACCCAGTACTTC	CASSQRTGEETQYF
TRBJ1-1	TRBD1	TRBV9	.	TGTGCCAGCAGCCCGGGACAGTTGAACACTGAAGCTTTCTTT	CASSPGQLNTEAFF
TRBJ2-1	TRBD2	TRBV28	.	TGTGCCAGCAGTTTATACGGCGGGAGCCTTCACAATGAGCAGTTCTTC	CASSLYGGSLHNEQFF
TRBJ1-2	.	TRBV12-3/TRBV12-4	.	TGTGCCAGCAGTCAAAATGAGGGCTATGGCTACACCTTC	CASSQNEGYGYTF
TRBJ1-4	.	TRBV11-2	.	TGTGCCAGCAGCCCTTCGGTGGCTAATGAAAAACTGTTTTTT	CASSPSVANEKLFF
TRBJ1-2	.	TRBV9	.	TGTGCCAGCAGCGTTCGGGACATTGGAGGCTACACCTTC	CASSVRDIGGYTF
TRBJ2-5	.	TRBV19	.	TGTGCCAGTAGTATAGACCTTTCAGGGAAAATCCAAGAGACCCAGTACTTC	CASSIDLSGKIQETQYF
TRBJ1-3	.	TRBV15	.	TGTGCCACCAGCAGCCTCTCCGGAAACACCATATATTTT	CATSSLSGNTIYF
TRBJ2-3	.	TRBV3-1/TRBV3-2	.	TGTGCCAGCAGCTCCCGGGGTAGCACAGATACGCAGTATTTT	CASSSRGSTDTQYF
TRBJ2-3	.	TRBV11-3	.	TGTGCCAGCAGCCTGGGGGGAACGGTCACAGATACGCAGTATTTT	CASSLGGTVTDTQYF
TRBJ2-1	.	TRBV4-1	.	TGCGCCAGCAGCCAAGATCGGGGTAGTAGGGAGCAGTTCTTC	CASSQDRGSREQFF
TRBJ2-3	.	TRBV5-5	.	TGTGCCAGCAGCCTAAGCACAGATACGCAGTATTTT	CASSLSTDTQYF
TRBJ1-4	TRBD1	TRBV29-1	.	TGCAGCGTTGGACAGGGCGGTGAAAAACTGTTTTTT	CSVGQGGEKLFF
TRBJ2-5	.	TRBV6-2/TRBV6-3	.	TGTGCCAGCAGTTACTCGGGCAGGCGACAAGAGACCCAGTACTTC	CASSYSGRRQETQYF
TRBJ2-7	.	TRBV2	.	TGTGCCAGCAGTGAAGCTAGCGCGAGGCAGTACTTC	CASSEASARQYF
TRBJ2-1	TRBD2	TRBV28	.	TGTGCCAGCAGTTTCCCGAAAGACGGGCCGACTAGCGGGAGGGCGATCTACAATGAGCAGTTCTTC	CASSFPKDGPTSGRAIYNEQFF
TRBJ1-1	.	TRBV2	once	TGTGCCAGCAAAGAACGGAGCTATACTGAAGCTTTCTTT	CASKERSYTEAFF
TRBJ2-1	TRBD2	TRBV5-1	.	TGCGCCAGCAGCTTGGCTAGCGGGAGCTACAATGAGCAGTTCTTC	CASSLASGSYNEQFF
TRBJ2-5	.	TRBV7-3	.	TGTGCCAGCAGCTTAGCCCGGGACACTAACACCCAGTACTTC	CASSLARDTNTQYF
TRBJ2-5	.	TRBV2	.	TGTGCCAGCTCGGGATCGTCGTACCAAGAGACCCAGTACTTC	CASSGSSYQETQYF
TRBJ1-4	.	TRBV18	.	TGTGCCAGCTCACTAAACACAGGGCAGACTAATGAAAAACTGTTTTTT	CASSLNTGQTNEKLFF
TRBJ2-5	.	TRBV6-5	.	TGTGCCAGCAGTTACTCACCCGGGGTCGAGGGGACCCAGTACTTC	CASSYSPGVEGTQYF
TRBJ2-1	TRBD1	TRBV19	.	TGTGCCAGTAGTATCGGGACAGGGGCCTTCAATGAGCAGTTCTTC	CASSIGTGAFNEQFF
TRBJ2-2	.	TRBV5-1	.	TGCGCCAGCAGCTTGGATCGGTCCGGGGAGCTGTTTTTT	CASSLDRSGELFF
TRBJ2-1	.	TRBV7-2	.	TGTGCCAGCGGCCTAGGCGGAGAGCAGTTCTTC	CASGLGGEQFF
TRBJ1-3	.	TRBV5-1	.	TGCGCCAGCAGCTTCGGGGGTGTCTCTGGAAACACCATATATTTT	CASSFGGVSGNTIYF
TRBJ2-3	TRBD2	TRBV2	.	TGTGCCAGCAGTGCTGGTAGCGGGAGGGGCACAGATACGCAGTATTTT	CASSAGSGRGTDTQYF
TRBJ1-6	TRBD1	TRBV7-9	.	TGTGCCAGCAGCTTAGCCCCCCAGGGGGCAGTTTCACCCCTCCACTTT	CASSLAPQGAVSPLHF
TRBJ1-3	.	TRBV6-5	.	TGTGCCACTAGACAGAACGCTGGAAACACCATATATTTT	CATRQNAGNTIYF
TRBJ1-5	.	TRBV28	.	TGTGCCAGCAGTTTTAACACCCAGGGAAGCAATCAGCCCCAGCATTTT	CASSFNTQGSNQPQHF
TRBJ2-7	.	TRBV19	.	TGTGCCAGTAGCCCGACGGGAGCTCTCTACGAGCAGTACTTC	CASSPTGALYEQYF
TRBJ2-7	.	TRBV18	.	TGTGCCAGCTCACCACCTACCTACGAGCAGTACTTC	CASSPPTYEQYF
TRBJ2-3	TRBD2	TRBV5-1	once	TGCGCCAGCAGCCGAGGACTAGCGGGAAGGGCTAGCACAGATACGCAGTATTTT	CASSRGLAGRASTDTQYF
TRBJ1-3	.	TRBV18	.	TGTGCCAGCTCACCAGACAGGAATACTGGAAACACCATATATTTT	CASSPDRNTGNTIYF
TRBJ1-2	.	TRBV12-3/TRBV12-4	.	TGTGCCAGCAGTCCCCGGGACTATGGCTACACCTTC	CASSPRDYGYTF
TRBJ2-1	.	TRBV11-3	.	TGTGCCAGCAGCTACAGACCTGGCTTGGAGCAGTTCTTC	CASSYRPGLEQFF
TRBJ2-7	TRBD2	TRBV10-3	.	TGTGCCATCAGGGGACTAGCGGGAGGTGGAGAGCAGTACTTC	CAIRGLAGGGEQYF
TRBJ2-7	.	TRBV27	.	TGTGCCAGCAGTTTACTAGGGGAATTGGTTGGCGAGCAGTACTTC	CASSLLGELVGEQYF
TRBJ2-2	.	TRBV5-6	.	TGTGCCAGCAGCCCAGGGGGGTGGGCGAGTAACACCGGGGAGCTGTTTTTT	CASSPGGWASNTGELFF
TRBJ2-7	.	TRBV6-5	once	TGTGCCAGCAGTTATGGACTAAAGCAGTACTTC	CASSYGLKQYF
TRBJ1-1	.	TRBV6-5	.	TGTGCCAGCAGTTACTCGCCAATCGCACAGACTGAAGCTTTCTTT	CASSYSPIAQTEAFF